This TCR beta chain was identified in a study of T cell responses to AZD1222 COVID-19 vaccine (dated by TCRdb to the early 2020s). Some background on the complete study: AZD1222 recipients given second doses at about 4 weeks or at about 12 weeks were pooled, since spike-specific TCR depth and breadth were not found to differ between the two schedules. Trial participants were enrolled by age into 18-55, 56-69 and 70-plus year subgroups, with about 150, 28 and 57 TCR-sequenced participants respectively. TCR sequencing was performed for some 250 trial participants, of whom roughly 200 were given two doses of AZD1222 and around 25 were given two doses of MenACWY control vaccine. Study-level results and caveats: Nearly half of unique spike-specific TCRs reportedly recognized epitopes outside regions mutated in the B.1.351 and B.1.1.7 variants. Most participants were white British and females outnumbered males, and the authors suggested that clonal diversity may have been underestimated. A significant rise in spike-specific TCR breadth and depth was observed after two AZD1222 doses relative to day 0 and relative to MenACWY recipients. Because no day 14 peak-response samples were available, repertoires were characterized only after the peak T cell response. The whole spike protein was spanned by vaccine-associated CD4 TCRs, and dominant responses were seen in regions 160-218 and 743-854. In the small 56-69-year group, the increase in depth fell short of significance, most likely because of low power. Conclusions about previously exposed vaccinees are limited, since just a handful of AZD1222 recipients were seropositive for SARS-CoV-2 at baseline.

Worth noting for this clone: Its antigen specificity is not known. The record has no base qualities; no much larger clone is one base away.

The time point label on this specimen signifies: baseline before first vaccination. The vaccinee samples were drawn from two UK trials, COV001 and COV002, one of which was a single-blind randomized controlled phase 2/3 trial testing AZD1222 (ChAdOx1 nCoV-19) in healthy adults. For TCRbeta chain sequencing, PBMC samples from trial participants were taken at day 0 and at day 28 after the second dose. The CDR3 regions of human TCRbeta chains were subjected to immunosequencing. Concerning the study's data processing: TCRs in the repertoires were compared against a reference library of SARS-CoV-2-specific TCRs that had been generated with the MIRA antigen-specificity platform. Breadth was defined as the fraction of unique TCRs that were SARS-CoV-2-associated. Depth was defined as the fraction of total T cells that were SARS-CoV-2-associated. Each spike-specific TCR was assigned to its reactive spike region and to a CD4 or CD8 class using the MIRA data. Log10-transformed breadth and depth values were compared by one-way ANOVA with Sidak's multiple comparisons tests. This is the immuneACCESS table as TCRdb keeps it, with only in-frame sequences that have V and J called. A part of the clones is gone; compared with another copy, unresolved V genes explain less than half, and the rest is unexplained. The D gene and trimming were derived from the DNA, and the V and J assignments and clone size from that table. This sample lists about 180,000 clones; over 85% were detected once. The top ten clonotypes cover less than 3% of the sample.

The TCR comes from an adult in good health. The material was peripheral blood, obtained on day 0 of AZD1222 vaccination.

The nucleotide sequence reads TGTGCCAGCAGTACGCGGACGGGTAACACTGAAGCTTTCTTT. Protein translation: CASSTRTGNTEAFF. Recombination linked TRBV27 to TRBJ1-1; no D gene call is confident. The CDR3 holds 14 amino acids from the cysteine to the phenylalanine. The DNA shown is the 42-base CDR3, in frame from base 1. Based on the germline V gene (reference sequence), the CDR1 and CDR2 sequences are MNHEY and SMNVEV. V loses 5 bases of germline sequence and J loses 2 bases, and the interval between the two ends is 12 bases.